The subject of this entry is one TCR beta chain. This clone appeared a single time. Its antigen remains unidentified. The input lacks base qualities; no much larger clone sits a single base away. Looking up the germline V gene yields CDR1 SQVTM and CDR2 ANQGSEA. Including the terminal cysteine and phenylalanine, the CDR3 comprises 14 residues. Of the read, only the CDR3 DNA is kept; its 42 bases are in frame from base 1. From V the trimming removes 5 bases and from J it removes 2 bases, while the gene matches leave 5 bases of the junction unaccounted for. Receptor libraries were prepared by the immunoSEQ multiplex PCR assay. The table was pulled from immuneACCESS by TCRdb, which kept in-frame rearrangements only. Such tables lose some clones; where checked, under half of the loss comes from unresolved V genes, and the rest has no known cause. In all, the sample holds tens of thousands of clones, and about nine tenths of those were seen once. Roughly 1.5% of the sample comes from the top ten.

This sample is part of a study of T cells after somatic rescue of genetic block (dated by TCRdb to 2020 to 2022). As for the study more broadly: What the study looked at was long-term robustness, specifically in a T-cell system that came about through somatic rescue of a genetic block in T-cell development.

The chain uses TRBV29-1 and TRBJ2-2; 7 central bases correspond to TRBD1. Sample: peripheral blood mononuclear cells (PBMCs). This clonotype originated in a woman under 30. The nucleotide sequence reads as follows: TGCAGCGTTCCCCGACAGGGTAACACCGGGGAGCTGTTTTTT. Its translation reads: CSVPRQGNTGELFF.